This T cell receptor (beta chain) came from a study of Tregs in tolerant kidney transplant recipients. Broader study findings: The most relevant donor-specific Treg TCRbeta repertoire apparently came from expansion with activated donor B cells. The small number of patients limits these findings pending further validation. Biological reproducibility was not directly addressed in this study. In tolerant patients, donor-specific Tregs outgrew total Tregs, suggesting antigen-driven expansion.

The nonmyeloablative bone marrow transplants came from related graft donors, with transient mixed chimerism. The data were produced by immunoSEQ multiplex PCR, yet TCRdb's version contains in-frame clones alone and is incomplete. The sample consists of some 47,000 clones, roughly nine tenths of them appearing once. This clone came up once. The antigen remains unidentified. The sample here was CD8+ T cells from blood (PBMCs), taken 12 months after the transplant. The receptor's source is a human patient who received a combined kidney and bone marrow transplant. The graft donor may have given rise to some T cells.

The CDR3 spells CASSLSTVYEQYF. The CDR3 coding sequence is TGCGCCAGCAGTCTTTCGACAGTCTACGAGCAGTACTTC. This rearrangement joins TRBV4-1 to TRBJ2-5; TRBD1 might be the D (5 bases). The J call may be wrong; the DNA end is better matched by TRBJ2-7. The germline V gene has CDR1 MGHRA and CDR2 YSYEKL. The CDR3 is 13 amino acids.